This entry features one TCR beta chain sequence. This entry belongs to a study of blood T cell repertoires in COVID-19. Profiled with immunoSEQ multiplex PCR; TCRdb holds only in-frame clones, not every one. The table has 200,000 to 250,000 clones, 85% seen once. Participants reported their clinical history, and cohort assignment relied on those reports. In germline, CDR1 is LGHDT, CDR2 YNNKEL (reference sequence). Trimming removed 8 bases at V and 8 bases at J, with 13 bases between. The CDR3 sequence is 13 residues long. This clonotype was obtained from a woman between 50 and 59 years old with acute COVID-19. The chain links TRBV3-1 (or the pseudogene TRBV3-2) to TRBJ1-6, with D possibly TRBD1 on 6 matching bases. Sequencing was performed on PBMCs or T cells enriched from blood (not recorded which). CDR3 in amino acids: CASGQYHDSPLHF. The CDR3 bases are TGTGCCAGCGGACAGTATCACGATTCACCCCTCCACTTT.